These T cell receptor beta chains were read from a single sample in a study of blood T cells in healthy people across ages. TCRdb itself ran the 5' RACE reads through MiXCR, one entry per CDR3 protein. Of fewer than 1.5 million distinct CDR3 sequences in the sample, approximately 40% were seen once. Material for sequencing was blood. These receptors originate from a young woman in good health. Each CDR3 is given with its conserved first and last residue. A D gene is named only where the DNA matches it firmly.

TRBJ2-7,TRBD1,TRBV14,CASSHSSTGGYEQYF
TRBJ2-1,-,TRBV12-5,CASVLSESYNEQFF
TRBJ2-1,-,TRBV10-2,CASTEGRVSYNEQFF
TRBJ2-1,TRBD1,TRBV18,CASSPGTGHYNEQFF
TRBJ2-1,TRBD2,TRBV12-3/TRBV12-4,CASSATRAGVNEQFF
TRBJ2-2,TRBD2,TRBV20-1,CSASFASGGTGELFF
TRBJ2-1,-,TRBV10-3,CAISDQFVTQFF
TRBJ1-1,-,TRBV2,CASRAEQNTEAFF
TRBJ2-7,-,TRBV4-1,CASSQSLSGPHYEQYF
-,-,TRBV20-1,CSAREGGLGDIQYF
TRBJ2-7,-,TRBV21-1,CASRRPFEQYF
TRBJ2-5,-,TRBV20-1,CSGRRVLQETQYF
TRBJ1-1,TRBD1,TRBV7-9,CASSSRQGSVLSTEAFF
TRBJ2-1,-,TRBV11-2,CASSFTGLHEQFF
TRBJ2-3,-,TRBV29-1,CSVGPITASTDAQYF
TRBJ2-1,TRBD2,TRBV18,CASSPMGTSGTYNEQFF
TRBJ2-3,-,TRBV9,CASSVEIGGLSTDTQYF
TRBJ1-1,-,TRBV29-1,CSAVREPNTEAFF
TRBJ1-2,-,TRBV7-6,CASSQQPSVEGGYTF
TRBJ1-1,TRBD1,TRBV6-5,CASSPLTGGRSGAFF
TRBJ1-4,-,TRBV5-5,CASSLTLRASATNEKLFF
TRBJ2-1,-,TRBV19,CASSIQGGGVNEQFF
TRBJ1-1,-,TRBV29-1,CSVENWGRGTEAFF
TRBJ2-1,TRBD2,TRBV20-1,CSASHRGRDGTSGNEQFF